This T cell receptor beta chain derives from a study of blood T cell dynamics during melanoma immunotherapy. Time point given: pre-treatment baseline. The assay was immunoSEQ multiplex PCR, and TCRdb's table has in-frame clones only and misses some. Seen here are roughly 13,000 clones, about 91% observed once, and the top ten hold 0.18%. The CDR3 loop spans 15 amino acids. The ends were cut back, 2 bases at V and 0 bases at J, with 7 bases in the middle. Germline-derived CDR1 and CDR2 are SGHAT and FQNNGV. V gene TRBV11-2 combines with J gene TRBJ1-4; a possible D gene is TRBD1 (6 bases). The sequence was obtained from a human donor with melanoma. This sample comprised effector memory CD8+ T cells from blood, obtained from a patient treated with checkpoint blockade. The chain's CDR3 is CASSLSGATNEKLFF. Here the CDR3 DNA reads TGTGCCAGCAGCTTATCAGGGGCAACTAATGAAAAACTGTTTTTT. The full variable domain, completed using reference TRBV11-2 and TRBJ1-4, is EAGVAQSPRYKIIEKRQSVAFWCNPISGHATLYWYQQILGQGPKLLIQFQNNGVVDDSQLPKDRFSAERLKGVDSTLKIQPAKLEDSAVYLCASSLSGATNEKLFFGSGTQLSVL.